One T cell receptor beta chain is described in this entry. Original data processing: Estimates of nucleated cell counts were drawn from the amplification of reference gene primers. TCRdb's copy holds only in-frame clones and misses some; the assay was immunoSEQ multiplex PCR. That table gives V, J and clone size, and the DNA gave D and trimming. The table has 100,000 to 130,000 clones, over 65% seen once. This sample was included in a study of blood T cell repertoires in COVID-19. About the research overall: T cells, B-cell-depleted T cells, or PBMCs supplied cDNA or gDNA.

Germline CDR1 is SGHNT and CDR2 is YYREEE (reference sequence). CDR3 length equals 12 residues. V was shortened by 0 bases and J by 9 bases, with 7 bases between the two germline ends. The chain links TRBV5-4 to TRBJ2-1; D is unresolved. The clonotype comes from a woman aged 40 to 50 with acute or convalescent COVID-19. The sample was peripheral blood. The CDR3, as DNA: TGTGCCAGCAGCTTGGCTACCACTGAGCAGTTCTTC. It specifies CASSLATTEQFF.